The 19 T cell receptor beta chains in this list originate from one sample, sequenced in a study of cytomegalovirus exposure and HLA in healthy donors. The PCR used 60 Vbeta and 13 Jbeta primers. Generated by immunoSEQ multiplex PCR, the TCRdb table keeps only in-frame clones and is missing some. The table lists 58,000 or so clones, roughly 71% of them singletons. The source material was PBMCs. The receptors were gathered from a man aged 45 to 65 in good health and CMV-seropositive.

The rearrangement joins TRBV5-1 to TRBJ2-2; 12 nucleotides match TRBD2. The germline V gene has CDR1 SGHRS and CDR2 YFSETQ. The CDR3 is made up of 15 amino acids. J gave up 6 bases and V 5 bases, and 5 bases lay outside the gene matches. CDR3 bases: TGCGCCAGCAGAATCGGGACTAGCGGGCCCGGGGAGCTGTTTTTT. This gives the protein CASRIGTSGPGELFF.

Here the CDR3 DNA reads TGTGCCAGCAGTGTAAAAGAGACCCAGTACTTC. Its protein is CASSVKETQYF. This chain links TRBV25-1 with TRBJ2-5; D is ambiguous. CDR3 length: 11 residues. Germline-derived CDR1 and CDR2 are MGHDK and SYGVNS. V was shortened by 4 bases and J by 3 bases, with 3 bases between the two germline ends.

The chain uses TRBV5-1 and TRBJ1-3; a weak D match, TRBD1 (5 bases). In germline, CDR1 is SGHRS, CDR2 YFSETQ. The CDR3 is 15 amino acids. V was cut by 0 bases and J by 3 bases, with 10 bases left in between. CDR3 in amino acids: CASSLAMQGGNTIYF. The CDR3 coding sequence is TGCGCCAGCAGCTTGGCCATGCAGGGTGGAAACACCATATATTTT.

The gene calls are TRBV7-9 and TRBJ2-3; TRBD2 matches 10 bases. Germline lookup yields CDR1 SEHNR and CDR2 FQNEAQ (reference sequence). This CDR3 contains 18 residues. J was trimmed by 4 bases and V by 5 bases; bases with no gene match: 15. The CDR3 DNA follows: TGTGCCAGCAGCCCACCTTTCAGGCTAGCGGGAGTGTCAGATACGCAGTATTTT. Translating gives CASSPPFRLAGVSDTQYF.

The chain is built from TRBV5-1 and TRBJ2-3; 7 nucleotides match TRBD2. J gave up 2 bases and V 4 bases, and 13 bases lay outside the gene matches. CDR3 length: 17 amino acids. Germline V gene lookup returns CDR1 SGHRS and CDR2 YFSETQ. CDR3 in amino acids: CASSPSSGGTPTDTQYF. CDR3 nucleotide sequence: TGCGCCAGCAGCCCCTCTAGCGGAGGGACCCCCACAGATACGCAGTATTTT.

The chain is built from TRBV28 and TRBJ2-2; 7 bases map to TRBD2. The junction had 3 bases not matched to a gene; V was cut back by 6 bases and J by 5 bases. This CDR3 region has 13 residues. Germline V CDR1 and CDR2: MDHEN, SYDVKM. The DNA for the CDR3 is TGTGCCAGCAGCGAACTAGCGACCGGGGAGCTGTTTTTT. It codes for CASSELATGELFF.

The chain recombines TRBV7-6 with TRBJ2-5, with 16 bases matching TRBD2. Unmatched junction bases numbered 4, after V lost 5 bases and J lost 4 bases. CDR3 size: 16 residues. The germline gives CDR1 SGHVS, CDR2 FNYEAQ. The CDR3 sequence: CASSIGTSGRGETQYF. CDR3 sequence (DNA): TGTGCCAGCAGCATAGGGACTAGCGGGAGGGGAGAGACCCAGTACTTC.

CDR3 region: CASSPTQGAGNYGYTF. The DNA of the CDR3 is TGTGCCAGTAGTCCCACACAGGGGGCGGGGAACTATGGCTACACCTTC. The rearrangement uses TRBV19 and TRBJ1-2; 9 bases match TRBD1. Germline V gene sequence: CDR1 LNHDA, CDR2 SQIVND (reference sequence). This CDR3 region has 16 residues. With V trimmed by 5 bases and J by 2 bases, 9 bases remained unmatched. Filled out from reference TRBV19 and TRBJ1-2, the complete variable domain reads DGGITQSPKYLFRKEGQNVTLSCEQNLNHDAMYWYRQDPGQGLRLIYYSQIVNDFQKGDIAEGYSVSREKKESFPLTVTSAQKNPTAFYLCASSPTQGAGNYGYTFGSGTRLTVV.

The rearrangement links TRBV7-2 to TRBJ2-4, with 8 positions matching TRBD1. Trimming took 4 bases from V and 7 from J; bases not matched to a gene: 9. Per the germline V gene, CDR1 is SGHTA and CDR2 is FQGNSA. This CDR3 is 15 amino acids long. This chain's CDR3 is CASSSPRTGRNIQYF. In nucleotides, the CDR3 is TGTGCCAGCAGCTCCCCCCGGACAGGGAGGAACATTCAGTACTTC.

This rearrangement joins TRBV6-5 to TRBJ2-7; a weak D match, TRBD2 (7 bases). The CDR3 extends over 16 amino acids. Germline loops: CDR1 MNHEY, CDR2 SVGAGI. The V end lost 2 bases, the J end lost 2 bases, and 16 bases lay between the germline ends. The CDR3 DNA is TGTGCCAGCAGTTACCGAGGGGGGGCAGGGGCCTACGAGCAGTACTTC. It encodes CASSYRGGAGAYEQYF.

The gene calls are TRBV30 and TRBJ2-5, with a tentative D call TRBD1 (5 bases). The J call is doubtful: the DNA matches TRBJ2-7 better. CDR3 length equals 14 residues. The V gene's germline CDR1 is GTSNPN and CDR2 SVGIG (reference sequence). CDR3 sequence: CAWSVGRVEDEQYF. The CDR3 DNA reads as TGTGCCTGGAGTGTTGGCAGGGTAGAGGACGAGCAGTACTTC.

CDR3 nucleotides: TGTGCCAGCAGCCAGGGAGGGGGGCCCGTATCCCCTAATGAAAAACTGTTTTTT. It specifies CASSQGGGPVSPNEKLFF. V gene TRBV7-9 combines with J gene TRBJ1-4; perhaps TRBD1 as D (6 bases). The CDR3 has 18 residues. The ends were cut back, 5 bases at V and 3 bases at J, with 22 bases in the middle. The germline gives CDR1 SEHNR, CDR2 FQNEAQ (reference sequence).

A few counts support this clone. The chain uses TRBV4-2 and TRBJ2-5; D possibly corresponds to TRBD2 (6 bases). The germline CDR1 and CDR2 sequences are LGHNA and YNFKEQ. V lost 1 base to trimming and J lost 5 bases, with 11 bases between them. The CDR3 contains 14 residues. The CDR3 nucleotides are TGTGCCAGCAGCCAAGTCGGTCTAGCGGAGACCCAGTACTTC. Its translation: CASSQVGLAETQYF.

The V gene is TRBV18, the J gene TRBJ1-2; D ambiguous. Germline loops: CDR1 KGHSH, CDR2 LQKENI. The CDR3 runs 13 residues. Trimming cost V 3 bases and J 1 base, with 6 bases left between them. CDR3 nucleotide sequence: TGTGCCAGCTCACCGGGCAGTAACTATGGCTACACCTTC. Its translation is CASSPGSNYGYTF. The entire variable domain, with the rest obtained from reference TRBV18 and TRBJ1-2, is as follows: NAGVMQNPRHLVRRRGQEARLRCSPMKGHSHVYWYRQLPEEGLKFMVYLQKENIIDESGMPKERFSAEFPKEGPSILRIQQVVRGDSAAYFCASSPGSNYGYTFGSGTRLTVV.

This clone was picked up a small number of times. The rearrangement links TRBV6-5 to TRBJ2-7; the match to TRBD1 covers 11 bases. The CDR3 covers 14 residues. V trimming: 2 bases; J trimming: 3 bases; junction bases outside the gene matches: 0. Germline lookup yields CDR1 MNHEY and CDR2 SVGAGI. For the CDR3, the DNA is TGTGCCAGCAGTTACGGGACAGGGGGCTACGAGCAGTACTTC. This sequence encodes CASSYGTGGYEQYF.

This sequence joins TRBV29-1 and TRBJ2-7; D is unresolved. V was shortened by 6 bases and J by 1 base, with 7 bases between the two germline ends. Germline lookup yields CDR1 SQVTM and CDR2 ANQGSEA. The CDR3 extends over 11 amino acids. DNA of the CDR3: TGCAGCGTCGAGATTTCCTACGAGCAGTACTTC. It encodes CSVEISYEQYF.

The chain uses TRBV2 and TRBJ2-1, with D uncertain. The CDR3 length is 14 residues. CDR1 and CDR2 (germline): SNHLY, FYNNEI. The V gene lost 2 bases and the J gene lost 10 bases, with 15 bases spanning the gap. The CDR3 region has the DNA TGTGCCAGCAGTGAATTAGCAGCCCCTAGAGAGCAGTTCTTC. Amino acids: CASSELAAPREQFF.

This chain links TRBV5-4 with TRBJ2-7; D is possibly TRBD1 (6 bases). The CDR3 consists of 14 residues. With 0 bases removed from V and 5 bases from J, the gap between germline ends came to 12 bases. Germline-derived CDR1 and CDR2 are SGHNT and YYREEE (reference sequence). CDR3 protein: CASSLGAGVHEQYF. The CDR3 nucleotides are TGTGCCAGCAGCTTGGGGGCAGGGGTCCACGAGCAGTACTTC.

The J gene is TRBJ2-7, the V gene TRBV27, with a possible D match to TRBD1 (5 bases). This CDR3 spans 14 amino acids. CDR1 and CDR2 (germline): MNHEY, SMNVEV (reference sequence). V lost 3 bases and J lost 1, with 10 bases in between. The CDR3 region has the DNA TGTGCCAGCAGTTTGTCGACAGCTTCCTACGAGCAGTACTTC. It translates to CASSLSTASYEQYF.